A single sample gave rise to the 31 T cell receptor beta chains below, sequenced in a study of T-cell reconstitution after alpha-beta-depleted transplantation in children. Preparing the TCRbeta library involved the use of unique molecular identifiers. TCRdb re-called the PCR reads through MiXCR, storing one row per CDR3 protein. Seen here are 380,000 or so distinct CDR3 sequences, about an eighth observed once, and the top ten hold about 4%. The material was PBMCs, obtained from the stem cell graft. Source of these receptors: a human donor who donated a stem cell graft to a child with Fanconi anemia.

V gene TRBV6-6 combines with J gene TRBJ1-2, with D unclear. V dropped 5 bases and J dropped 3 bases, with 10 bases sitting between them. Germline CDR1 reads MNHNY; CDR2 reads SVGAGI (reference sequence). The CDR3 is 13 residues long. The chain's CDR3 is CASSLGWDYGYTF. The CDR3 DNA reads as TGTGCCAGCAGTCTCGGATGGGACTATGGCTACACCTTC.

This clonotype has only a few counts. V gene TRBV5-1 combines with J gene TRBJ1-1; tentative D call: TRBD1 (6 bases). Trimming took 4 bases from V and 4 from J, leaving 14 bases between them. Germline V CDR1 and CDR2: SGHRS, YFSETQ. The CDR3 is made up of 14 amino acids. CDR3 coding DNA: TGCGCCAGCAGCCAAAATCTACAGGGCACTGAAGCTTTCTTT. Translating it yields CASSQNLQGTEAFF.

In its sample, this clonotype was seen a few times. CDR3 loop: CASASGGQTYNEQFF. As DNA, the CDR3 is TGTGCCAGCGCTAGCGGGGGCCAGACCTACAATGAGCAGTTCTTC. V gene TRBV6-1 combines with J gene TRBJ2-1, with TRBD2 identical over 10 bases. This CDR3 region has 15 residues. V shed 8 bases and J 2 bases; nucleotides not matched to a gene: 6. Germline V gives CDR1 MNHNS, CDR2 SASEGT.

The chain has TRBV6-2 or TRBV6-3 and TRBJ2-1; a weak D match, TRBD1 (6 bases). The CDR3 length is 14 residues. Trimming stripped 7 bases from V and 4 bases from J, with 14 bases between. CDR1 is MNHEY and CDR2 is SVGEGT in the germline V gene. DNA of the CDR3: TGTGCCAGCACGCGTGCAGGGGTATACAATGAGCAGTTCTTC. It is translated as CASTRAGVYNEQFF.

This clonotype has a handful of counts. Compared with germline, one end of the junction differs, possibly owing to a read error. This chain connects TRBV29-1 to TRBJ2-1; 9 bases are shared with TRBD2. The CDR3 totals 11 residues. Germline assignment: CDR1 SQVTM and CDR2 ANQGSEA. The CDR3 DNA sequence: TGCAGCGTTGAGGCGGGGGGGCGCTCGGTCTTC. Residues: CSVEAGGRSVF.

This chain uses TRBV5-1 with TRBJ1-1; D is ambiguous. Germline CDR1 and CDR2: SGHRS and YFSETQ. The CDR3 is 15 residues long. Trimming left V 0 bases short and J 1 base short, with 10 bases between. The chain's CDR3 is CASSLEGRTNTEAFF. CDR3 bases: TGCGCCAGCAGCTTGGAGGGCAGGACGAACACTGAAGCTTTCTTT.

This clonotype occurred a few times. This sequence joins TRBV5-1 and TRBJ2-5, with 10 bases identical to TRBD2. This CDR3 is 14 amino acids long. With V trimmed by 4 bases and J by 3 bases, 3 bases remained unmatched. Germline-derived CDR1 and CDR2 are SGHRS and YFSETQ. The CDR3: CASSRGLAEETQYF. Here the CDR3 DNA reads TGCGCCAGCAGCAGAGGACTAGCGGAAGAGACCCAGTACTTC.

In its sample, this clonotype was seen a few times. V and J are TRBV28 and TRBJ1-5, with 10 bases identical to TRBD1. The J segment lost 4 bases and the V segment lost 3 bases, leaving 6 bases of the junction unmatched. CDR1 is MDHEN, CDR2 SYDVKM, per germline. The CDR3 runs to 16 residues. For the CDR3, the DNA is TGTGCCAGCAGTTTCCCGGGACAGGGGTGGAATCAGCCCCAGCATTTT. Protein product: CASSFPGQGWNQPQHF.

This clonotype has only a few counts. The chain has TRBV6-1 and TRBJ1-1; D gene ambiguous. Trimming shortened V by 6 bases and J by 4 bases, and 15 bases separated the two germline ends. This CDR3 has 14 residues. Germline CDR1 reads MNHNS; CDR2 reads SASEGT. The CDR3 loop is CASRPEGPPTEAFF. DNA for the CDR3: TGTGCCAGCAGGCCTGAAGGGCCCCCCACTGAAGCTTTCTTT.

This clonotype was counted a few times. This rearrangement joins TRBV3-1 to TRBJ1-2; 7 bases fit TRBD1. V trimming: 6 bases; J trimming: 5 bases; junction bases outside the gene matches: 6. The germline V gene has CDR1 LGHDT and CDR2 YNNKEL (reference sequence). The CDR3 consists of 13 residues. The CDR3 spells CASRPTGAYGYTF. The CDR3 DNA is TGTGCCAGCAGGCCCACAGGGGCTTATGGCTACACCTTC. Supplemented by reference TRBV3-1 and TRBJ1-2, the full variable domain reads DTAVSQTPKYLVTQMGNDKSIKCEQNLGHDTMYWYKQDSKKFLKIMFSYNNKELIINETVPNRFSPKSPDKAHLNLHINSLELGDSAVYFCASRPTGAYGYTFGSGTRLTVV.

The rearrangement uses TRBV7-6 and TRBJ2-3; a possible D gene is TRBD2 (6 bases). Germline V gives CDR1 SGHVS, CDR2 FNYEAQ. The germline V and J ends were trimmed by 5 bases and 0 bases, with 12 bases remaining between them. The CDR3 extends over 15 amino acids. The CDR3 protein is CASSPSGRSTDTQYF. In nucleotides, the CDR3 is TGTGCCAGCAGCCCCAGCGGGCGGAGCACAGATACGCAGTATTTT.

There are many counts of this clonotype. The chain uses TRBV12-3 or TRBV12-4 and TRBJ1-5; a weak D match, TRBD1 (5 bases). This CDR3 is built from 15 residues. V was trimmed by 3 bases and J by 3 bases, leaving 12 bases between them. The CDR3 bases are TGTGCCAGCAGTTTGAACGGGGGGGACAATCAGCCCCAGCATTTT. Protein product: CASSLNGGDNQPQHF.

The chain joins TRBV18 to TRBJ2-2; D gene unclear. CDR3 length: 15 amino acids. CDR1 KGHSH and CDR2 LQKENI come from the germline V gene. V lost 2 bases and J 6 bases, leaving 13 bases between the germline ends. CDR3 in amino acids: CASSPGQDRAGELFF. The CDR3 DNA sequence: TGTGCCAGCTCACCAGGGCAGGACCGCGCCGGGGAGCTGTTTTTT.

The chain is built from TRBV29-1 and TRBJ2-5; 8 bases are shared with TRBD2. Germline V gene data show CDR1 as SQVTM and CDR2 as ANQGSEA. The length of the CDR3 is 13 residues. The junction had 5 bases not matched to a gene; V was cut back by 5 bases and J by 3 bases. CDR3: CSVPVGGEETQYF. Written as DNA, the CDR3 is TGCAGCGTTCCTGTCGGGGGGGAAGAGACCCAGTACTTC.

This clonotype was seen a single time. The CDR3 reads CASSPERGSQETQYF. For the CDR3, the DNA is TGTGCCAGCTCACCAGAGCGGGGGTCCCAAGAGACCCAGTACTTC. The chain uses TRBV18 and TRBJ2-5; 8 bases fit TRBD2. V was pared by 2 bases and J by 1 base, with 3 bases of the junction left unmatched. Germline CDR1 is KGHSH and CDR2 is LQKENI. The CDR3 runs to 15 residues.

This clonotype was seen more than once but under ten times. This chain joins TRBV13 and TRBJ2-7; no reliable D call. Deletions cut 3 bases from V and 2 bases from J, with 11 bases between. CDR1 is PRHDT and CDR2 is FYEKMQ in the germline V gene (reference sequence). This CDR3 comprises 14 residues. CDR3 DNA: TGTGCCAGCAGCTTCCCAGGTACGACCTACGAGCAGTACGTC. This translates into CASSFPGTTYEQYV.

The chain carries TRBV5-6 and TRBJ2-5, with a possible D match to TRBD1 (6 bases). The CDR3 sequence is 16 residues long. Germline CDR1 SGHDT, CDR2 YYEEEE. Between the trimmed V and J ends, which lost 1 base and 2 bases, there was a span of 15 bases. This CDR3 is CASSLRQAALQETQYF. The CDR3 DNA follows: TGTGCCAGCAGCTTGAGACAGGCGGCCCTTCAAGAGACCCAGTACTTC.

The rearrangement links TRBV15 to TRBJ2-3, with no clear D. The CDR3 length is 11 residues. V lost 2 bases to trimming and J lost 3 bases, with 0 bases between them. Germline V gene data show CDR1 as LNHNV and CDR2 as YYDKDF (reference sequence). CDR3 coding DNA: TGTGCCACCAGCAGAACAGATACGCAGTATTTT. It translates to CATSRTDTQYF.

The V gene is TRBV7-9, the J gene TRBJ2-7; D not certain. The germline CDR1 and CDR2 sequences are SEHNR and FQNEAQ (reference sequence). The CDR3 length is 13 residues. V gave up 1 base and J gave up 6 bases, with 10 bases separating them. In DNA, the CDR3 is TGTGCCAGCAGCTTAGGGTCGGCCGGCGAGCAGTACGTC. Translating gives CASSLGSAGEQYV.

This clonotype was seen more than once but under ten times. V and J are TRBV20-1 and TRBJ2-1; 7 bases agree with TRBD2. The trim removed 5 bases at V and 7 bases at J, leaving 2 bases unmatched. The germline V gene has CDR1 DFQATT and CDR2 SNEGSKA (reference sequence). This CDR3 spans 11 amino acids. CDR3 in DNA: TGCAGTGCTCAGGGAGGGAATGAGCAGTTCTTC. This translates into CSAQGGNEQFF.

This clonotype occurred a few times. This rearrangement joins TRBV12-3 or TRBV12-4 to TRBJ2-1; no clear D gene. This CDR3 is built from 14 residues. The V end was cut by 5 bases, the J end by 8 bases, with 16 bases between. The CDR3 is CASSPRGGFDEQFF. The CDR3 DNA reads as TGTGCCAGCAGTCCTCGTGGCGGTTTTGATGAGCAGTTCTTC.

V and J are TRBV12-3 or TRBV12-4 and TRBJ2-1; D may be TRBD1 (5 bases). Trimming took off 2 bases at V and 8 bases at J, with 13 bases between the two ends. The CDR3 sequence is 14 residues long. DNA of the CDR3: TGTGCCAGCAGTTTACGGCAGGGTATGGATGAGCAGTTCTTC. Residues: CASSLRQGMDEQFF.

The CDR3 DNA reads as TGTGCCAGCGGCCCCATGCAGGGAAATCAGCCCCAGCATTTT. Protein: CASGPMQGNQPQHF. The rearrangement links TRBV28 to TRBJ1-5; TRBD1 might be the D (5 bases). This CDR3 has 14 amino acids. Deletions cut 8 bases from V and 4 bases from J, with 15 bases between. CDR1 and CDR2 (germline): MDHEN, SYDVKM.

V gene TRBV6-1 combines with J gene TRBJ1-5; D unresolved. CDR1 and CDR2 from the germline V gene are MNHNS and SASEGT. This CDR3 region has 14 residues. The V end lost 1 base, the J end lost 2 bases, and 6 bases lay between the germline ends. As DNA, the CDR3 is TGTGCCAGCAGTGAAGGGGGTCGCAATCAGCCCCAGCATTTT. Encoded protein: CASSEGGRNQPQHF.

The chain recombines TRBV14 with TRBJ2-7; 7 positions agree with TRBD2. Germline V gene data show CDR1 as SGHDN and CDR2 as FVKESK. CDR3 length: 15 residues. Losses at the gene ends were 4 bases for V and 5 bases for J; bases not matched to a gene: 11. The CDR3 loop reads CASSRHSGWTNEQYF. In DNA, the CDR3 is TGTGCCAGCAGCCGCCATAGCGGGTGGACCAACGAGCAGTACTTC.

This clonotype came up a few times. V usage is TRBV5-5 and J usage is TRBJ1-4; 9 positions match TRBD1. The CDR3 has 16 residues. Germline CDR1 reads SGHKS; CDR2 reads YYEKEE (reference sequence). The J segment lost 5 bases and the V segment lost 1 base, leaving 6 bases of the junction unmatched. The CDR3 DNA reads as TGTGCCAGCAGCTTGTTATCTGGACAGGGGAATGAAAAACTGTTTTTT. Translated: CASSLLSGQGNEKLFF.

This chain connects TRBV12-3 or TRBV12-4 to TRBJ1-2, with D perhaps TRBD1 (5 bases). This CDR3 has 14 amino acids. Trimming pared 6 bases from V and 2 bases from J, leaving 13 bases between. The DNA of the CDR3 is TGTGCCAGCAGCAGACATGGGGGGAACTATGGCTACACCTTC. Protein product: CASSRHGGNYGYTF.

The V gene is TRBV10-1, the J gene TRBJ2-7, with a tentative D call TRBD2 (5 bases). CDR1 and CDR2 from the germline V gene are WNHNN and SYGVQD (reference sequence). The CDR3 extends over 14 amino acids. Trimming took off 2 bases at V and 6 bases at J, with 14 bases between the two ends. The CDR3 nucleotides read TGCGCCAGCAGTGAGGGGAGCCCGCTCGGCGAGCAGTACTTC. Translating it yields CASSEGSPLGEQYF.

This clonotype turned up a few times. The chain carries TRBV20-1 and TRBJ2-1; 10 bases fit TRBD1. V lost 5 bases to trimming and J lost 6 bases; unmatched junction nucleotides: 7. The germline CDR1 and CDR2 sequences are DFQATT and SNEGSKA (reference sequence). CDR3 size: 14 residues. This chain's CDR3 is CSAPGTGEGNEQFF. DNA for the CDR3: TGCAGTGCTCCCGGGACAGGGGAAGGCAATGAGCAGTTCTTC.

This clonotype was observed a few times. This rearrangement joins TRBV6-1 to TRBJ1-4, with 7 nucleotides matching TRBD1. The CDR3 totals 14 residues. Trimming cost V 6 bases and J 7 bases; bases outside gene matches: 8. In germline, CDR1 is MNHNS, CDR2 SASEGT. Here the CDR3 DNA reads TGTGCCAGCAGCCGCGACAGGGTCGGTGAAAAACTGTTTTTT. Translated, it gives CASSRDRVGEKLFF.

This clonotype was observed a few times. The chain links TRBV28 to TRBJ1-4; D is uncertain. Per germline, CDR1 MDHEN and CDR2 SYDVKM. Trimming removed 3 bases at V and 0 bases at J, with 11 bases between. The CDR3 is made up of 16 amino acids. The CDR3 protein is CASSFPGGTTNEKLFF. As DNA, the CDR3 is TGTGCCAGCAGTTTCCCTGGAGGAACAACTAATGAAAAACTGTTTTTT.